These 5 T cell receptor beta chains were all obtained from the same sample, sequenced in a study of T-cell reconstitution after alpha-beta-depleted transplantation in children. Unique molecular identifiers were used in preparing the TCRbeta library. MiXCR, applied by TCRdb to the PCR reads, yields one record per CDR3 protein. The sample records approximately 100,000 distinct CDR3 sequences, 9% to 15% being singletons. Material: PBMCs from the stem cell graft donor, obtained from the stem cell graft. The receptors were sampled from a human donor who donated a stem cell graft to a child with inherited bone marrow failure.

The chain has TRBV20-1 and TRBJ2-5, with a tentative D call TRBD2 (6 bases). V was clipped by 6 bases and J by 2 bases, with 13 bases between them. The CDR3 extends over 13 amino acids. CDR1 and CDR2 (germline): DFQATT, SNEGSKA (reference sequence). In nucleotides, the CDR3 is TGCAGTGCCCCCGCGGAGGGGCAAGAGACCCAGTACTTC. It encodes CSAPAEGQETQYF.

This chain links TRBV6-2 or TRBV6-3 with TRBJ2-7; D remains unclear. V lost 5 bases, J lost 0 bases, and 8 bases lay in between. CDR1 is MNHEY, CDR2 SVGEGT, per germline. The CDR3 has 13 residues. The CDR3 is CASSIYTSYEQYF. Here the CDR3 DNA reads TGTGCCAGCAGTATCTATACCTCCTACGAGCAGTACTTC.

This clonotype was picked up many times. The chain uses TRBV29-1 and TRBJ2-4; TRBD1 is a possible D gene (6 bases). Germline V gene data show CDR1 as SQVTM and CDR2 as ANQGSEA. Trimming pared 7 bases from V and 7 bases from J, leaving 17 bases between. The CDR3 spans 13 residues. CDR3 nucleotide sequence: TGCAGCGCCACCGGGCAGGGGTGGAACATTCAGTACTTC. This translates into CSATGQGWNIQYF.

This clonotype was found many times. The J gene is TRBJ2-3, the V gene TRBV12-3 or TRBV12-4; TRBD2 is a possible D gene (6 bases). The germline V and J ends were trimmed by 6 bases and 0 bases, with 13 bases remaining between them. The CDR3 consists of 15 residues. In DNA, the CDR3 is TGTGCCAGCAGAGCCCTCGCGGGGAGCACAGATACGCAGTATTTT. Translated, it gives CASRALAGSTDTQYF.

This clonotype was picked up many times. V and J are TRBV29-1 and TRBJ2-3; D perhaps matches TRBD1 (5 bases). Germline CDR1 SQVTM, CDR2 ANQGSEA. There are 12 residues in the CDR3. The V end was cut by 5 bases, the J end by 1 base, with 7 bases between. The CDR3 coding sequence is TGCAGCGTTCAGACAGGCACAGATACGCAGTATTTT. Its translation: CSVQTGTDTQYF.